The subject of this entry is one T cell receptor beta chain. Its antigen specificity is not known. From each donor, a roughly 2.5 ml peripheral blood sample was collected into PAXgene tubes and stored at -80 degrees C. Total RNA was isolated from whole blood with the PAXgene blood miRNA kit on an automated QIAcube, without T cell sorting. Deep TCRalpha and TCRbeta repertoire profiling with unique molecular barcoding was performed on peripheral blood of monozygotic twin pairs concordant or discordant for inflammatory bowel disease. For every twin pair, smoking habits were documented, and each individual was categorised as a current, former or never smoker. Library method: 5' RACE. The input for every TCR library was 3500 ng of total RNA. For each sample, cDNA synthesis with SMARTScribe reverse transcriptase was split into eight separate reactions. During cDNA synthesis, template switching was used to introduce unique molecular identifiers that contained a 6-nucleotide sample barcode. TCRalpha and TCRbeta cDNA was amplified in two nested PCRs of around 15 and 9 cycles, and bead purification was carried out after each PCR. Before amplification, cDNA was treated with uracil DNA-glycosylase and purified using the QIAquick PCR purification kit. The second PCR added Illumina TruSeq-compatible adapters along with sample-specific barcodes. Library quality and concentration were checked on TapeStation and Qubit, and libraries were pooled at around 4.7 ng each. Sequencing of the pooled libraries was done on an Illumina HiSeq2500 single-index Rapid Run using custom sequencing primers and 2 x 100 bp reads. As for the original processing: PCR and sequencing errors were corrected by UMI-based consensus assembly using MiGEC version 1.2.6. V(D)J alignment, clonotype assembly and CDR3 extraction were performed with MiXCR version 2.1.1. Gene usage, clonotype sharing and MAIT/NKT TCR abundance were normalised by analysing the top 1000, 10 000 and 20 000 clonotypes per sample. Diversity was computed as the inverse Simpson index with the vegan R package after downsampling to 27 000 UMIs. Paired Mann-Whitney U tests were applied to discordant twin pairs, and Benjamini-Hochberg correction was used for multiple testing. TCRdb reprocessed the reads into one record per CDR3 protein sequence, lacking DNA. Here the V and J calls rest on TCRdb's processing, not on the authors' analysis. The table for this sample records around 450,000 distinct CDR3 sequences. The top ten clones comprise about 2.2% of the sample.

The data originate from a study of monozygotic twins with inflammatory bowel disease (dated by TCRdb to between 2018 and 2021). Study-wide context: The full study comprised some 30 monozygotic twin pairs: nine German pairs (four IBD-concordant, five IBD-discordant) and 19 IBD-discordant Danish pairs. Each individual had, on average, about 151 000 unique TCRalpha sequences and 181 000 unique TCRbeta sequences available for analysis. Disease-associated traits were sought mainly through comparisons between IBD patients and their genetically identical healthy co-twins within discordant pairs.

Sequences GTSNPN (CDR1) and SVGIG (CDR2) are obtained from the germline V gene (reference sequence). From the cysteine through the phenylalanine, the CDR3 covers 14 amino acids. DNA is not on record. Results the study describes overall, beyond this receptor: Measured by the inverse Simpson index, TCRbeta repertoire diversity was lower in IBD patients than in their healthy co-twins. Because patients were on differing immunosuppressive treatments, the repertoires may have picked up extra background noise and inter-individual variability. No single strong signal or clonotype linked to IBD turned up in the results, so the idea that one exists was not supported. Distinction between different T cell subtypes could not be achieved in the analysis. Concordant and discordant twins showed no difference in repertoire similarity, possibly because of limited statistical power. Fewer clonotypes were shared with other individuals by IBD patients than by healthy twins, most markedly in patients showing signs of disease activity.

The chain links TRBV30 with TRBJ2-5. The clonotype was recovered from a human donor with ulcerative colitis or Crohn's disease, or a healthy co-twin of an affected twin (not recorded which). Sequenced material: blood. The CDR3 is CAWRGFGSQETQYF.